Each of the 19 T cell receptor beta chains below was sequenced from the same sample in a study of T cells in Graves' hyperthyroidism and ophthalmopathy. Researchers amplified the TCR beta CDR3 regions from RNA transcripts. HTBI primers were employed in a first-round RT-PCR of the TCR CDR3. TCRdb reprocessed the multiplex PCR reads with MiXCR, giving one entry per CDR3 protein. The sample shows under 550,000 distinct CDR3 sequences, roughly 21% of them seen only once. Material for sequencing was blood. The receptors shown here come from a man aged 40-55 years with Graves' ophthalmopathy.

The J gene is TRBJ1-5, the V gene TRBV7-9; 8 bases align to TRBD1. The V gene's germline CDR1 is SEHNR and CDR2 FQNEAQ (reference sequence). V was clipped by 5 bases and J by 7 bases; unmatched bases: 7. This CDR3 has 14 amino acids. The CDR3 region has the DNA TGTGCCAGCAGCCGTCAGGGGGCTGAGCAGCCCCAGCATTTT. Translation: CASSRQGAEQPQHF.

The rearrangement joins TRBV5-1 to TRBJ1-2; 9 bases line up with TRBD1. CDR3 size: 15 residues. The germline CDR1 and CDR2 sequences are SGHRS and YFSETQ. Trimming cost V 0 bases and J 8 bases; bases outside gene matches: 8. CDR3 sequence (DNA): TGCGCCAGCAGCTTGGGGACAGGGGCGACTAGAGGCTACACCTTC. Residues: CASSLGTGATRGYTF. The whole variable domain, remainder taken from reference TRBV5-1 and TRBJ1-2, is KAGVTQTPRYLIKTRGQQVTLSCSPISGHRSVSWYQQTPGQGLQFLFEYFSETQRNKGNFPGRFSGRQFSNSRSEMNVSTLELGDSALYLCASSLGTGATRGYTFGSGTRLTVV.

The rearrangement links TRBV29-1 to TRBJ2-5, with D maybe TRBD2 (5 bases). Germline V lookup: CDR1 SQVTM, CDR2 ANQGSEA. The CDR3 consists of 12 residues. Trimming shortened V by 5 bases and J by 5 bases, and 12 bases separated the two germline ends. The CDR3 DNA follows: TGCAGCGTTCGGGGTGGTGATGAGACCCAGTACTTC. It translates to CSVRGGDETQYF.

The chain couples TRBV12-3 or TRBV12-4 to TRBJ2-2, with D hard to call. Trimming took off 6 bases at V and 7 bases at J, with 6 bases between the two ends. This CDR3 region has 11 residues. Here the CDR3 reads CASSRIGELFF. The CDR3 region has the DNA TGTGCCAGCAGCCGTATCGGGGAGCTGTTTTTT.

The rearrangement uses TRBV20-1 and TRBJ2-2; D uncertain. From germline, CDR1 is DFQATT and CDR2 SNEGSKA (reference sequence). V gave up 3 bases and J gave up 5 bases, with 10 bases separating them. The CDR3 extends over 13 amino acids. Written as DNA, the CDR3 is TGCAGTGCTAGTCCCCCTGGGACCGGGGAGCTGTTTTTT. Translated, it gives CSASPPGTGELFF.

There are a few counts of this clonotype. The chain combines TRBV5-1 with TRBJ2-5, with TRBD1 identical over 8 bases. The junction had 9 bases not matched to a gene; V was cut back by 4 bases and J by 10 bases. The CDR3 consists of 13 residues. CDR1 SGHRS and CDR2 YFSETQ come from the germline V gene. Here the CDR3 reads CASSPDGQGHQYF. The CDR3, as DNA: TGCGCCAGCAGCCCCGACGGACAGGGCCACCAGTACTTC.

This chain uses TRBV12-3 or TRBV12-4 with TRBJ1-3; D not resolved. With 3 bases removed from V and 6 bases from J, the gap between germline ends came to 9 bases. This CDR3 has 13 amino acids. As DNA, the CDR3 is TGTGCCAGCAGTTTGAACAAGATAAACACCATATATTTT. Translation: CASSLNKINTIYF.

There are many counts of this clonotype. This rearrangement joins TRBV12-3 or TRBV12-4 to TRBJ2-7, with D hard to call. V was shortened by 6 bases and J by 3 bases, with 6 bases between the two germline ends. This CDR3 comprises 11 residues. DNA for the CDR3: TGTGCCAGCAGCGACATCTACGAGCAGTACTTC. Translating gives CASSDIYEQYF.

This clonotype has just a few counts. This chain joins TRBV12-3 or TRBV12-4 and TRBJ1-3; D is unclear. Trimming stripped 1 base from V and 9 bases from J, with 13 bases between. CDR3 size: 14 residues. CDR3: CASSLGAAASTIYF. CDR3 coding DNA: TGTGCCAGCAGTTTAGGGGCAGCAGCAAGCACCATATATTTT.

This sequence joins TRBV3-1 and TRBJ2-7, with no clear D. Germline V CDR1 and CDR2: LGHDT, YNNKEL (reference sequence). Deletions cut 1 base from V and 5 bases from J, with 12 bases between. CDR3 length equals 14 residues. For the CDR3, the DNA is TGTGCCAGCAGCCAAGTGACCGCTTCCGACGAGCAGTACTTC. Residues: CASSQVTASDEQYF.

This clonotype has a count of ten or more. The rearrangement uses TRBV12-3 or TRBV12-4 and TRBJ2-3; either TRBD1 or TRBD2 may supply D (6 bases each). Trimming pared 8 bases from V and 5 bases from J, leaving 20 bases between. The CDR3 covers 15 residues. The CDR3 region is CASPAAGGLEDTQYF. CDR3 bases: TGTGCCAGCCCCGCGGCTGGGGGGCTGGAAGATACGCAGTATTTT.

The gene calls are TRBV19 and TRBJ2-1, with D possibly TRBD1 on 6 matching bases. CDR3 length: 16 amino acids. CDR1 is LNHDA, CDR2 SQIVND, per germline (reference sequence). The germline V and J ends were trimmed by 0 bases and 8 bases, with 17 bases remaining between them. The CDR3 sequence: CASSIDSSGVWYEQFF. CDR3 in DNA: TGTGCCAGTAGTATAGATTCGTCAGGGGTTTGGTATGAGCAGTTCTTC.

This sequence joins TRBV25-1 and TRBJ2-5; 8 positions agree with TRBD2. This CDR3 contains 19 residues. The V and J ends lost 1 base and 0 bases, in that order; junction bases with no gene match: 13. Per the germline V gene, CDR1 is MGHDK and CDR2 is SYGVNS. The CDR3 DNA follows: TGTGCCAGCAGTGAATGGGCATGGCGGGGGGCCTTGTACCAAGAGACCCAGTACTTC. Translating it yields CASSEWAWRGALYQETQYF.

The chain employs TRBV10-3 and TRBJ2-7; D possibly matches TRBD1 or TRBD2 (5 bases each). Germline assignment: CDR1 ENHRY and CDR2 SYGVKD. V gave up 3 bases and J gave up 4 bases, with 13 bases separating them. The CDR3 spans 14 residues. The CDR3 loop is CAISDEGRIYEQYF. CDR3 DNA sequence: TGTGCCATCAGTGACGAGGGACGGATTTACGAGCAGTACTTC.

This clonotype was seen at least ten times. The chain links TRBV2 to TRBJ1-2; no clear D gene. The CDR3 has 11 amino acids. Trimming left V 3 bases short and J 4 bases short, with 3 bases between. Germline CDR1 is SNHLY and CDR2 is FYNNEI. CDR3 bases: TGTGCCAGCAGTGACCTCTATGGCTACACCTTC. Protein product: CASSDLYGYTF. Full variable domain (outside the CDR3, taken from reference TRBV2 and TRBJ1-2): EPEVTQTPSHQVTQMGQEVILRCVPISNHLYFYWYRQILGQKVEFLVSFYNNEISEKSEIFDDQFSVERPDGSNFTLKIRSTKLEDSAMYFCASSDLYGYTFGSGTRLTVV.

Ten or more counts support this clonotype. J is TRBJ2-1 and V is TRBV7-9; no definite D call. The V gene's germline CDR1 is SEHNR and CDR2 FQNEAQ (reference sequence). The V end lost 0 bases, the J end lost 9 bases, and 6 bases lay between the germline ends. There are 12 residues in the CDR3. The CDR3: CASSLALSEQFF. For the CDR3, the DNA is TGTGCCAGCAGCTTAGCGCTAAGTGAGCAGTTCTTC.

This clonotype was observed a few times. The chain links TRBV11-2 to TRBJ1-1; the D gene is possibly TRBD1 (6 bases). CDR3 length: 15 amino acids. The V end was cut by 3 bases, the J end by 1 base, with 12 bases between. Germline CDR1 and CDR2: SGHAT and FQNNGV. CDR3 nucleotide sequence: TGTGCCAGCAGCTTTTTCCAAGGGGGGAACACTGAAGCTTTCTTT. This translates into CASSFFQGGNTEAFF.

V and J are TRBV2 and TRBJ1-1; D is uncertain. V lost 4 bases and J 2 bases, leaving 11 bases between the germline ends. The CDR3 consists of 14 residues. Germline CDR1 is SNHLY and CDR2 is FYNNEI. CDR3 loop: CASSAWTANTEAFF. CDR3 in DNA: TGTGCCAGCAGTGCTTGGACCGCTAACACTGAAGCTTTCTTT.

This clonotype was detected only once. The chain carries TRBV6-1 and TRBJ1-2; no definite D call. Germline values: CDR1 MNHNS, CDR2 SASEGT. Trimming stripped 8 bases from V and 0 bases from J, with 16 bases between. The CDR3 is made up of 15 amino acids. The CDR3 loop reads CASGGFRLANYGYTF. CDR3 bases: TGTGCCAGCGGTGGTTTTAGGCTAGCTAACTATGGCTACACCTTC.